A single sample gave rise to the 29 T cell receptor beta chains below, sequenced in a study of blood T cell repertoires in COVID-19. Clones were read by immunoSEQ multiplex PCR, and TCRdb kept only the in-frame ones, dropping some. The sample lists around 100,000 clones; less than 90% were seen once. The source material was peripheral blood. The receptor set was obtained from a man older than 75 with acute or convalescent COVID-19.

The genes are TRBV25-1 and TRBJ2-1; 8 positions agree with TRBD2. The J segment lost 5 bases and the V segment lost 3 bases, leaving 6 bases of the junction unmatched. Germline V lookup: CDR1 MGHDK, CDR2 SYGVNS. The CDR3 runs to 15 residues. The CDR3 loop reads CASSDRGLGDNEQFF. The CDR3 DNA sequence: TGTGCCAGCAGTGATAGGGGACTAGGTGACAATGAGCAGTTCTTC.

The chain recombines TRBV15 with TRBJ1-4, with 8 bases fitting TRBD1. V shed 3 bases, J shed 4 bases, and the junction held 7 bases outside the gene matches. This CDR3 comprises 16 residues. Germline-derived CDR1 and CDR2 are LNHNV and YYDKDF (reference sequence). CDR3 DNA: TGTGCCACCAGCAGGAGGGGACAGGTGATTAATGAAAAACTGTTTTTT. It yields the protein CATSRRGQVINEKLFF.

V and J are TRBV7-8 and TRBJ1-5, with 7 bases identical to TRBD1. Germline loops: CDR1 SGHVS, CDR2 FQNEAQ. The V gene end was trimmed by 1 base and the J gene end by 4 bases; junction bases not matched to a gene: 7. This CDR3 spans 16 amino acids. DNA of the CDR3: TGTGCCAGCAGCTTAGATAGGAACAGGGGAAATCAGCCCCAGCATTTT. Amino acids: CASSLDRNRGNQPQHF.

J is TRBJ1-4 and V is TRBV29-1; 7 bases match TRBD1. V was clipped by 6 bases and J by 8 bases; unmatched bases: 9. Per germline, CDR1 SQVTM and CDR2 ANQGSEA. The CDR3 runs 13 residues. In DNA, the CDR3 is TGCAGCGTCCTCCTCCGGGGACAGGAAAAACTGTTTTTT. As protein: CSVLLRGQEKLFF. The full variable domain, with the rest looked up from reference TRBV29-1 and TRBJ1-4, is SAVISQKPSRDICQRGTSLTIQCQVDSQVTMMFWYRQQPGQSLTLIATANQGSEATYESGFVIDKFPISRPNLTFSTLTVSNMSPEDSSIYLCSVLLRGQEKLFFGSGTQLSVL.

The chain carries TRBV19 and TRBJ1-3, with 8 bases matching TRBD1. The junction had 1 base not matched to a gene; V was cut back by 4 bases and J by 2 bases. This CDR3 comprises 14 residues. Per the germline V gene, CDR1 is LNHDA and CDR2 is SQIVND (reference sequence). The CDR3 spells CASSTGQAGNTIYF. CDR3 in DNA: TGTGCCAGTAGTACGGGACAGGCTGGAAACACCATATATTTT.

The V gene is TRBV7-2, the J gene TRBJ1-5; the D is unclear. V was trimmed by 5 bases and J by 2 bases, leaving 10 bases between them. This CDR3 region has 14 residues. Germline lookup yields CDR1 SGHTA and CDR2 FQGNSA. Here the CDR3 reads CASSLRGGNQPQHF. Written as DNA, the CDR3 is TGTGCCAGCAGCCTTCGGGGAGGCAATCAGCCCCAGCATTTT. Full variable domain (missing parts from reference TRBV7-2 and TRBJ1-5): GAGVSQSPSNKVTEKGKDVELRCDPISGHTALYWYRQSLGQGLEFLIYFQGNSAPDKSGLPSDRFSAERTGGSVSTLTIQRTQQEDSAVYLCASSLRGGNQPQHFGDGTRLSIL.

The J gene is TRBJ2-1, the V gene TRBV19, with 8 bases aligning to TRBD2. The CDR3 totals 15 residues. With V trimmed by 7 bases and J by 3 bases, 8 bases remained unmatched. Germline lookup yields CDR1 LNHDA and CDR2 SQIVND (reference sequence). Here the CDR3 DNA reads TGTGCCAGTACCTCTACTAGCGGAGTCTACAATGAGCAGTTCTTC. It specifies CASTSTSGVYNEQFF.

V is TRBV6-2 or TRBV6-3 and J is TRBJ2-5; D is unresolved. V lost 0 bases to trimming and J lost 8 bases, with 25 bases between them. Germline lookup yields CDR1 MNHEY and CDR2 SVGEGT. The CDR3 totals 18 residues. Here the CDR3 DNA reads TGTGCCAGCAGTTACTCACCGCTCGATGGGCATACCAAGAACACCCAGTACTTC. It translates to CASSYSPLDGHTKNTQYF.

The genes are TRBV28 and TRBJ2-7, with 9 bases lining up with TRBD1. Germline V CDR1 and CDR2: MDHEN, SYDVKM. The CDR3 spans 13 residues. The V segment lost 8 bases and the J segment 1 base; nucleotides outside the gene matches: 3. CDR3: CASRGQGSYEQYF. DNA of the CDR3: TGTGCCAGCCGCGGACAGGGGTCCTACGAGCAGTACTTC.

V usage is TRBV27 and J usage is TRBJ2-3; 8 bases align to TRBD2. Germline assignment: CDR1 MNHEY and CDR2 SMNVEV (reference sequence). With 5 bases clipped from V and 0 bases from J, the junction kept 7 bases outside the gene matches. This CDR3 spans 16 amino acids. The CDR3 protein is CASSLYSGASTDTQYF. The CDR3 DNA reads as TGTGCCAGCAGTCTATATAGCGGGGCGAGCACAGATACGCAGTATTTT.

The V and J genes are TRBV5-1 and TRBJ2-1; TRBD2 matches at 8 bases. The CDR3 is 16 residues long. From germline, CDR1 is SGHRS and CDR2 YFSETQ. V shed 5 bases and J 0 bases; nucleotides not matched to a gene: 7. CDR3 sequence: CASRREVAGSYNEQFF. CDR3 in DNA: TGCGCCAGCAGGCGGGAGGTAGCCGGCTCCTACAATGAGCAGTTCTTC.

J is TRBJ1-2 and V is TRBV28; D is ambiguous. Trimming removed 3 bases at V and 8 bases at J, with 10 bases between. The germline V gene encodes CDR1 MDHEN and CDR2 SYDVKM. The CDR3 is 12 amino acids. CDR3 bases: TGTGCCAGCAGTTTCGAACAAACGGGCTACACCTTC. Its protein product is CASSFEQTGYTF.

The sample holds one count of this clone. This chain links TRBV6-2 or TRBV6-3 with TRBJ1-2; D is unresolved. V lost 5 bases and J lost 4, with 17 bases in between. CDR3 length: 15 amino acids. CDR1 and CDR2 from the germline V gene are MNHEY and SVGEGT. DNA of the CDR3: TGTGCCAGCAGTCGACCGGCGGGGAATCTCTATGGCTACACCTTC. This translates into CASSRPAGNLYGYTF.

V gene TRBV6-4 combines with J gene TRBJ2-1; 7 bases map to TRBD2. Per germline, CDR1 MRHNA and CDR2 SNTAGT. This CDR3 has 14 residues. V was clipped by 6 bases and J by 6 bases; unmatched bases: 8. CDR3 nucleotides: TGTGCCAGCAGCCCACTAGCGTCAAGCAATGAGCAGTTCTTC. As protein: CASSPLASSNEQFF.

The chain combines TRBV4-3 with TRBJ1-4, with D possibly being TRBD1 (5 bases). V was trimmed by 0 bases and J by 4 bases, leaving 9 bases between them. The germline CDR1 and CDR2 sequences are LGHNA and YSLEER. The CDR3 extends over 15 amino acids. DNA for the CDR3: TGCGCCAGCAGCCAAGAAGACAGTCTTAATGAAAAACTGTTTTTT. It codes for CASSQEDSLNEKLFF.

The rearrangement uses TRBV9 and TRBJ1-2; D is perhaps TRBD1 (5 bases). Germline V lookup: CDR1 SGDLS, CDR2 YYNGEE. V lost 5 bases, J lost 8 bases, and 22 bases lay in between. The CDR3 consists of 15 residues. CDR3 region: CASRPPTGGSGGYTF. For the CDR3, the DNA is TGTGCCAGCAGACCACCTACGGGGGGATCGGGCGGCTACACCTTC. The full variable domain, rest sourced from reference TRBV9 and TRBJ1-2, is DSGVTQTPKHLITATGQRVTLRCSPRSGDLSVYWYQQSLDQGLQFLIQYYNGEERAKGNILERFSAQQFPDLHSELNLSSLELGDSALYFCASRPPTGGSGGYTFGSGTRLTVV.

The genes are TRBV28 and TRBJ2-2; 9 nucleotides align to TRBD1. The V and J ends lost 4 bases and 8 bases, in that order; junction bases with no gene match: 14. Per germline, CDR1 MDHEN and CDR2 SYDVKM. This CDR3 region has 17 residues. This chain's CDR3 is CASSSYRGQGGKGELFF. The CDR3 nucleotides read TGTGCCAGCAGTTCCTATAGGGGACAGGGTGGTAAAGGGGAGCTGTTTTTT.

As DNA, the CDR3 is TGTGCCATCAGTGAGTCTGCTAGCGGGATCTACAATGAGCAGTTCTTC. Amino acid sequence: CAISESASGIYNEQFF. J is TRBJ2-1 and V is TRBV10-3; 9 nucleotides line up with TRBD2. The ends lost 0 bases at V and 3 bases at J; junction bases unmatched: 3. Germline loops: CDR1 ENHRY, CDR2 SYGVKD. The CDR3 has 16 residues.

V is TRBV2 and J is TRBJ2-3; the match to TRBD2 covers 8 bases. Losses at the gene ends were 5 bases for V and 0 bases for J; bases not matched to a gene: 4. The V gene's germline CDR1 is SNHLY and CDR2 FYNNEI. The CDR3 has 15 residues. In DNA form, the CDR3 reads TGTGCCAGCAGTCGGGGGACTAGAAGCACAGATACGCAGTATTTT. This encodes CASSRGTRSTDTQYF.

This clone was seen a few times. The V gene is TRBV21-1, the J gene TRBJ1-2; TRBD1 is the table's D call and was not checked against the DNA. TRBV21-1 is flagged as a pseudogene. The CDR3 spans 15 residues. The CDR3 loop reads CASSLGQGRSYGYTF. DNA for the CDR3: TGTGCCAGCAGCCTTGGACAGGGGCGTAGCTATGGCTACACCTTC.

The chain recombines TRBV5-4 with TRBJ2-5, with 8 bases that match TRBD2. Germline V gene sequence: CDR1 SGHNT, CDR2 YYREEE (reference sequence). The CDR3 covers 15 residues. Trimming removed 2 bases from V and 5 bases from J; junction bases left unmatched: 8. CDR3 sequence: CASSLPGLGAETQYF. CDR3 bases: TGTGCCAGCAGCTTACCGGGACTAGGGGCTGAGACCCAGTACTTC.

This chain connects TRBV7-2 to TRBJ2-5; tentative D call: TRBD1 (6 bases). Germline V gives CDR1 SGHTA, CDR2 FQGNSA. Trimming removed 5 bases from V and 4 bases from J, with 14 bases in between. The CDR3 length is 14 residues. CDR3 loop: CASSHGQGRETQYF. The CDR3 DNA reads as TGTGCCAGCAGCCATGGCCAGGGGAGAGAGACCCAGTACTTC.

The CDR3 DNA reads as TGTGCCAGTAGCGCGGGAGGTTCCTACAATGAGCAGTTCTTC. This codes for CASSAGGSYNEQFF. The V and J genes are TRBV19 and TRBJ2-1; 8 nucleotides agree with TRBD2. CDR3 length equals 14 residues. CDR1 and CDR2 from the germline V gene are LNHDA and SQIVND (reference sequence). The J segment lost 1 base and the V segment lost 6 bases, leaving 2 bases of the junction unmatched.

The CDR3 spells CAWRGGRSEQFF. CDR3 sequence (DNA): TGTGCCTGGAGAGGCGGTAGGAGTGAGCAGTTCTTC. This chain links TRBV30 with TRBJ2-1; D is ambiguous. CDR1 is GTSNPN and CDR2 is SVGIG in the germline V gene (reference sequence). Trimming left V 3 bases short and J 9 bases short, with 12 bases between. There are 12 residues in the CDR3.

The chain couples TRBV30 to TRBJ1-5; 10 bases fit TRBD1. J gave up 6 bases and V 3 bases, and 5 bases lay outside the gene matches. Per the germline V gene, CDR1 is GTSNPN and CDR2 is SVGIG (reference sequence). This CDR3 is 14 amino acids long. The CDR3 nucleotides are TGTGCCTGGAGGGGGACAGGGGAAGGTCAGCCCCAGCATTTT. Translation: CAWRGTGEGQPQHF.

The chain recombines TRBV6-5 with TRBJ2-2, with 7 bases that match TRBD2. After removal of 6 bases from V and 2 bases from J, the junction contained 3 bases not matched to a gene. Looked up from germline, CDR1 is MNHEY and CDR2 is SVGAGI. The CDR3 length is 14 residues. CDR3 amino acids: CASRIAGNTGELFF. For the CDR3, the DNA is TGTGCCAGCAGAATAGCGGGTAACACCGGGGAGCTGTTTTTT.

J is TRBJ2-5 and V is TRBV6-5; 8 bases line up with TRBD1. The junction had 10 bases not matched to a gene; V was cut back by 2 bases and J by 5 bases. The CDR3 extends over 16 amino acids. The V gene's germline CDR1 is MNHEY and CDR2 SVGAGI. The CDR3 loop is CASSYPNRGWDETQYF. The CDR3 DNA is TGTGCCAGCAGTTACCCAAACAGGGGGTGGGACGAGACCCAGTACTTC.

This clone occurred a few times. The same CDR3 also results from other DNA sequences found in this sample. This sequence joins TRBV5-1 and TRBJ2-2; D not resolved. Between the trimmed V and J ends, which lost 0 bases and 1 base, there was a span of 4 bases. The CDR3 has 14 residues. Germline CDR1 SGHRS, CDR2 YFSETQ. This CDR3 is CASSLGQNTGELFF. In DNA, the CDR3 is TGCGCCAGCAGCTTGGGGCAGAACACCGGGGAGCTGTTTTTT.

The chain carries TRBV19 and TRBJ1-4, with D tentatively TRBD1 (6 bases). Germline V gene data show CDR1 as LNHDA and CDR2 as SQIVND (reference sequence). V was trimmed by 7 bases and J by 1 base, leaving 10 bases between them. This CDR3 is built from 14 residues. The CDR3 DNA reads TGTGCCAGTATGGGCAGGGGAACTAATGAAAAACTGTTTTTT. It translates to CASMGRGTNEKLFF.